This T cell receptor beta chain came from a study of early T cells in non-severe SARS-CoV-2 infection. About the study: Chains from this unsorted whole-blood bulk RNA could not be paired.

Germline V gene data show CDR1 as SQVTM and CDR2 as ANQGSEA. Trimming cost V 4 bases and J 4 bases, with 11 bases left between them. The CDR3 is 13 residues long. This clonotype was observed many times. The protocol attached unique molecular identifiers to individual cDNA molecules. Via MiXCR, TCRdb re-called the 5' RACE reads, giving one row per CDR3 protein. The data contain tens of thousands of distinct CDR3 sequences, about 7% of them seen just once; the ten biggest clones take up 4% to 4.5%. This receptor was taken from an adult who was a healthcare worker with PCR-confirmed SARS-CoV-2 infection or an uninfected control (not recorded which). V and J are TRBV29-1 and TRBJ1-5; D is unclear. The sample taken for sequencing was whole blood. The CDR3 sequence is CSVVENANQPQHF. CDR3 sequence (DNA): TGCAGCGTTGTAGAAAACGCGAATCAGCCCCAGCATTTT.